Below, 27 T cell receptor beta chains from the same sample are listed, as sequenced in a study of T cell clonality in common variable immunodeficiency. Clones were read by immunoSEQ multiplex PCR, and TCRdb kept only the in-frame ones, dropping some. The profile covers around 39,000 clones, none occurring a single time. The sample consisted of peripheral blood mononuclear cells. The receptors come from a person between 18 and 75 years old in good health.

This clone was observed many times. The read falls 3 residues short of the CDR3 end, and the missing part is taken from the germline J gene. V and J are TRBV5-4 and TRBJ2-7; 8 bases fit TRBD1. CDR1 and CDR2 from the germline V gene are SGHNT and YYREEE (reference sequence). The CDR3 sequence is 15 residues long. Trimming cost V 3 bases and J 6 bases; bases outside gene matches: 11. The DNA read from the CDR3 is TGTGCCAGCAGCTCCGGGGGTCAGGGGGCCTTCGAG. Protein product: CASSSGGQGAFE. The CDR3 reads in full as CASSSGGQGAFEQYF.

This clone was found many times. The CDR3 end falls 3 residues outside the read, so it is completed with the germline J gene. The chain uses TRBV20-1 and TRBJ1-5; D is uncertain. From germline, CDR1 is DFQATT and CDR2 SNEGSKA (reference sequence). The CDR3 covers 14 residues. V lost 0 bases and J 9 bases, leaving 15 bases between the germline ends. CDR3 protein: CSARDNRRDRPQHF. The CDR3 bases that were read are TGCAGTGCTAGAGATAATCGTCGAGATAGGCCC.

At least ten counts were recorded for this clone. Read sequence stops 3 residues before the CDR3 end, and the germline J gene provides the missing end. The gene calls are TRBV28 and TRBJ2-1; 7 nucleotides agree with TRBD1. Losses at the gene ends were 4 bases for V and 7 bases for J; bases not matched to a gene: 10. This CDR3 region has 15 residues. The germline gives CDR1 MDHEN, CDR2 SYDVKM. Partial CDR3 DNA: TGTGCCAGCAGTTCTGGACAGGATTTTAAGAATGAG. The encoded protein is CASSSGQDFKNE. The entire CDR3 sequence reads CASSSGQDFKNEQFF.

The sequenced CDR3 bases are TGTGCCAGCAGCCTTGACAGGGGTGAC. Its protein is CASSLDRGD. The full-length CDR3 reads as CASSLDRGDYTF. The chain uses TRBV7-9 and TRBJ1-2, with 8 bases aligning to TRBD1. The read terminates 3 residues ahead of where the CDR3 ends, so the germline J gene completes it. The length of the CDR3 is 12 residues. Germline CDR1 and CDR2: SEHNR and FQNEAQ (reference sequence).

In this sample, this clone is medium-sized (0.01 to 0.1%). The read halts 3 residues ahead of the CDR3 end, with the missing end drawn from the germline J gene. V gene TRBV4-2 combines with J gene TRBJ2-1; 8 positions agree with TRBD2. Germline-derived CDR1 and CDR2 are LGHNA and YNFKEQ. The trim removed 1 base at V and 4 bases at J, leaving 12 bases unmatched. The CDR3 is made up of 18 amino acids. CDR3 sequence reads: CASSQVGASAGAYNEQFF. CDR3 DNA (partial): TGTGCCAGCAGCCAAGTTGGGGCGTCAGCGGGAGCGTACAATGAG.

This clone was seen at least ten times. The observed sequence ends 3 residues before the CDR3 terminus, with the missing tail filled in from the germline J gene. The gene calls are TRBV30 and TRBJ1-1; tentatively, D is TRBD1 (6 bases). V shed 3 bases and J shed 3 bases, with 11 bases lying between them. CDR3 length: 13 amino acids. In germline, CDR1 is GTSNPN, CDR2 SVGIG (reference sequence). The CDR3 sequence is CAWSRGGDTEAFF. The sequenced CDR3 bases are TGTGCCTGGAGCAGGGGTGGTGACACTGAA.

This clone was counted at least ten times. The missing CDR3 end, 3 residues past where the read stops, is filled in from the germline J gene. The chain carries TRBV4-1 and TRBJ2-2; TRBD1 is a possible D gene (5 bases). The germline V gene has CDR1 MGHRA and CDR2 YSYEKL. The CDR3 spans 16 residues. Trimming stripped 1 base from V and 1 base from J, with 10 bases between. The CDR3 DNA, read in part, is TGCGCCAGCAGCCAAGCCGGGCAGGGGAACACCGGGGAG. Protein: CASSQAGQGNTGE. The CDR3 as a whole reads CASSQAGQGNTGELFF.

This clone appeared a few times. Read data end 3 residues before the CDR3 end; the end is taken from the germline J gene. The J gene is TRBJ1-1, the V gene TRBV6-1; D is unresolved. The CDR3 is 15 residues long. Germline-derived CDR1 and CDR2 are MNHNS and SASEGT. CDR3 DNA, as far as it was read: TGTGCCAGCAGTGAACTAGCGGGAGGGCCAGATACG. This gives the protein CASSELAGGPDT. The complete CDR3 protein is CASSELAGGPDTAFF.

This clone was seen a few times. The read ends 3 residues early relative to the CDR3; the germline J gene fills the gap. The chain combines TRBV19 with TRBJ2-2, with a possible D match to TRBD2 (7 bases). Trimming left V 3 bases short and J 5 bases short, with 13 bases between. The CDR3 has 15 amino acids. Looked up from germline, CDR1 is LNHDA and CDR2 is SQIVND (reference sequence). The DNA read from the CDR3 is TGTGCCAGTAGTATTCTGGGAGGGGGAACCGGGGAG. Protein: CASSILGGGTGE. The entire CDR3 protein is CASSILGGGTGELFF. Full variable domain (remainder filled in from reference TRBV19 and TRBJ2-2): DGGITQSPKYLFRKEGQNVTLSCEQNLNHDAMYWYRQDPGQGLRLIYYSQIVNDFQKGDIAEGYSVSREKKESFPLTVTSAQKNPTAFYLCASSILGGGTGELFFGEGSRLTVL.

This clone was observed at least ten times. The observed sequence ends 3 residues before the CDR3 terminus, with the missing tail filled in from the germline J gene. This sequence joins TRBV6-1 and TRBJ1-3; D ambiguous. Germline-derived CDR1 and CDR2 are MNHNS and SASEGT. There are 15 residues in the CDR3. Trimming removed 2 bases at V and 0 bases at J, with 8 bases between. The CDR3 is CASSELGLSGNTIYF. The DNA read from the CDR3 is TGTGCCAGCAGTGAATTGGGCCTCTCTGGAAACACC.

The table lists this clone with many counts. The read falls 3 residues short of the CDR3 end, and the missing part is taken from the germline J gene. The J gene is TRBJ1-1, the V gene TRBV14; D unclear. The CDR3 covers 13 residues. Per germline, CDR1 SGHDN and CDR2 FVKESK. The DNA read from the CDR3 is TGTGCCAGCAGCCAAATACAAGGGTCCCAA. Translating gives CASSQIQGSQ. The entire CDR3 is CASSQIQGSQAFF.

This clone came up many times. The CDR3 end falls 3 residues outside the read, so it is completed with the germline J gene. The rearrangement uses TRBV30 and TRBJ2-2; D is possibly TRBD1 or TRBD2 (6 bases each). Per the germline V gene, CDR1 is GTSNPN and CDR2 is SVGIG (reference sequence). This CDR3 comprises 15 residues. The germline V and J ends were trimmed by 0 bases and 4 bases, with 12 bases remaining between them. The DNA read from the CDR3 is TGTGCCTGGAGTGTAGGCAGGGGAGGCACCGGGGAG. Protein: CAWSVGRGGTGE. The whole CDR3 protein is CAWSVGRGGTGELFF.

This clone was detected many times. The read gets to within 3 residues of the CDR3 end, and the germline J gene fills in the rest. The rearrangement uses TRBV5-1 and TRBJ2-7, with 10 bases aligning to TRBD1. Germline V gives CDR1 SGHRS, CDR2 YFSETQ. CDR3 size: 16 residues. J was trimmed by 6 bases and V by 3 bases; bases with no gene match: 12. The CDR3 loop is CASSWSPGQGTIEQYF. CDR3 bases read: TGCGCCAGCAGCTGGTCCCCGGGACAGGGGACGATCGAG.

This clone was seen ten or more times. The CDR3 extends 3 residues past the end of the read, so its final part is completed from the germline J gene. This chain connects TRBV12-5 to TRBJ2-5, with TRBD2 matching over 14 bases. The CDR3 contains 16 residues. V was pared by 6 bases and J by 5 bases, with 8 bases of the junction left unmatched. The germline gives CDR1 LGHNT, CDR2 FRNRAP. The DNA read from the CDR3 is TGTGCTAGTGGAAAGCCGGGACTAGCGGGAGAGGAGACC. This sequence encodes CASGKPGLAGEET. The whole CDR3 protein reads CASGKPGLAGEETQYF.

This clone was recorded many times. Read coverage stops 3 residues before the CDR3 terminus; the germline J gene supplies the remainder. This chain connects TRBV5-1 to TRBJ1-5, with a tentative D call TRBD1 (5 bases). The CDR3 is made up of 15 amino acids. Looked up from germline, CDR1 is SGHRS and CDR2 is YFSETQ. V dropped 4 bases and J dropped 0 bases, with 11 bases sitting between them. CDR3 DNA (partial): TGCGCCAGCAGCCTTCGAGGGGATAGCAATCAGCCC. Translation: CASSLRGDSNQP. The CDR3 in its entirety is CASSLRGDSNQPQHF.

This clone was counted many times. Read data end 3 residues before the CDR3 end; the end is taken from the germline J gene. The chain combines TRBV5-1 with TRBJ2-5, with D possibly TRBD2 on 6 matching bases. From germline, CDR1 is SGHRS and CDR2 YFSETQ. The V and J ends lost 2 bases and 3 bases respectively, with 14 bases between them. The CDR3 length is 15 residues. The CDR3 loop reads CASSFSSSAKETQYF. CDR3 bases read: TGCGCCAGCAGCTTTAGTTCTAGCGCGAAAGAGACC.

This clone was seen ten or more times. The read ends 3 residues before the CDR3 terminus; that terminus is restored from the germline J gene. The chain has TRBV14 and TRBJ1-1, with D tentatively TRBD1 (6 bases). The germline V gene encodes CDR1 SGHDN and CDR2 FVKESK. Trimming took 1 base from V and 1 from J, leaving 10 bases between them. The CDR3 covers 15 residues. The covered CDR3 bases are TGTGCCAGCAGCCAAGTCAGGGGTTGGAACACTGAA. Protein sequence: CASSQVRGWNTE. From start to end, the CDR3 is CASSQVRGWNTEAFF.

The CDR3: CASKVGTTGEQFF. Partial CDR3 DNA: TGTGCCAGCAAGGTAGGGACAACGGGTGAG. J is TRBJ2-1 and V is TRBV6-4, with a tentative D call TRBD1 (6 bases). Sequencing ends 3 residues short of the CDR3 end; the germline J gene provides the rest. Per germline, CDR1 MRHNA and CDR2 SNTAGT. The germline V and J ends were trimmed by 7 bases and 9 bases, with 16 bases remaining between them. There are 13 residues in the CDR3.

At least ten counts were recorded for this clone. The read finishes 3 residues shy of the CDR3 end, and the germline J gene is used to complete it. This chain joins TRBV20-1 and TRBJ1-2; tentatively, D is TRBD1 (6 bases). Between the trimmed V and J ends, which lost 6 bases and 4 bases, there was a span of 15 bases. Germline CDR1 reads DFQATT; CDR2 reads SNEGSKA (reference sequence). The CDR3 sequence is 13 residues long. The CDR3 sequence: CSAEPQGVYGYTF. The CDR3 DNA, read in part, is TGCAGTGCCGAACCACAGGGCGTCTATGGC.

Many counts were recorded for this clone. CDR3 bases read: TGCAGTGCTACTCGGGGGGGGGCAGACACTGAA. Amino acids: CSATRGGADTE. In full, the CDR3 reads CSATRGGADTEAFF. This sequence joins TRBV20-1 and TRBJ1-1, with a possible D match to TRBD1 (6 bases). The observed sequence ends 3 residues before the CDR3 terminus, with the missing tail filled in from the germline J gene. V was pared by 4 bases and J by 3 bases, with 15 bases between. This CDR3 contains 14 residues. Per germline, CDR1 DFQATT and CDR2 SNEGSKA (reference sequence).

This clone was found many times. The sequence runs out 3 residues before the end of the CDR3; the remainder is reconstructed from the germline J gene. This chain links TRBV6-4 with TRBJ2-2; 9 bases line up with TRBD2. The junction had 7 bases not matched to a gene; V was cut back by 1 base and J by 7 bases. The CDR3 contains 16 residues. Germline CDR1 and CDR2: MRHNA and SNTAGT. The CDR3 bases that were read are TGTGCCAGCAGTGACTTATTAGCGGGAGTGATCGGGGAG. Translated, it gives CASSDLLAGVIGE. The whole CDR3 protein reads CASSDLLAGVIGELFF.

This clone was seen repeatedly, ten times or more. The read terminates 3 residues before the CDR3 end, so the remaining end is supplied by the germline J gene. The V gene is TRBV11-2, the J gene TRBJ2-3; 7 bases agree with TRBD2. The CDR3 sequence is 14 residues long. Germline trimming cut 4 bases from V and 5 bases from J; bases unmatched to any gene: 6. Germline CDR1 reads SGHAT; CDR2 reads FQNNGV. CDR3 bases read: TGTGCCAGCAGCTGGGCGGGAGCTAGAGATACG. It translates to CASSWAGARDT. In full, the CDR3 is CASSWAGARDTQYF.

This clone has a count of ten or more. The CDR3 end lies 3 residues beyond the end of the read and is filled in from the germline J gene. This chain joins TRBV30 and TRBJ1-2; D is undetermined. This CDR3 comprises 14 residues. Germline V lookup: CDR1 GTSNPN, CDR2 SVGIG (reference sequence). V was trimmed by 2 bases and J by 4 bases, leaving 14 bases between them. The CDR3 region is CAWSPEPQRYGYTF. CDR3 bases read: TGTGCCTGGAGTCCGGAGCCTCAGCGCTATGGC.

This clone has ten or more counts. CDR3 region: CASSLETGTEAFF. CDR3 bases read: TGTGCCAGCAGCTTAGAGACAGGGACCGAA. The chain employs TRBV7-9 and TRBJ1-1; TRBD1 matches at 7 bases. The DNA ends 3 residues before the CDR3 does, and the rest of the CDR3 is filled in from the germline J gene. The germline V gene encodes CDR1 SEHNR and CDR2 FQNEAQ (reference sequence). There are 13 residues in the CDR3.

This clone was seen ten or more times. The read halts 3 residues ahead of the CDR3 end, with the missing end drawn from the germline J gene. The chain couples TRBV12-3 or TRBV12-4 to TRBJ2-7; D perhaps matches TRBD1 (5 bases). The CDR3 consists of 12 residues. Trimming removed 5 bases at V and 1 base at J, with 6 bases between. The sequenced CDR3 bases are TGTGCCAGCAGTCGACAGTCCTACGAG. This gives the protein CASSRQSYE. The CDR3, in full, reads CASSRQSYEQYF.

About this clone: The read gets to within 3 residues of the CDR3 end, and the germline J gene fills in the rest. The chain employs TRBV2 and TRBJ1-1; weak D call: TRBD1 (6 bases). Germline V CDR1 and CDR2: SNHLY, FYNNEI. CDR3 length: 14 amino acids. The CDR3 sequence is CASSDPNRDGIAFF. CDR3 DNA, as far as it was read: TGTGCCAGCAGTGACCCGAACAGGGACGGCATT. The variable domain in full, completed from reference TRBV2 and TRBJ1-1, reads EPEVTQTPSHQVTQMGQEVILRCVPISNHLYFYWYRQILGQKVEFLVSFYNNEISEKSEIFDDQFSVERPDGSNFTLKIRSTKLEDSAMYFCASSDPNRDGIAFFGQGTRLTVV.

This clone showed up just a few times. The read comes to an end 3 residues before the CDR3 does, leaving the germline J gene to fill in the end. The chain links TRBV30 to TRBJ1-6, with TRBD1 matching over 7 bases. V shed 0 bases, J shed 6 bases, and the junction held 5 bases outside the gene matches. CDR1 and CDR2 (germline): GTSNPN, SVGIG (reference sequence). The CDR3 covers 15 residues. This CDR3 is CAWSVRGTANSPLHF. Partial CDR3 DNA: TGTGCCTGGAGTGTTCGCGGGACAGCTAATTCACCC. The full variable domain, its missing parts supplied by reference TRBV30 and TRBJ1-6, is SQTIHQWPATLVQPVGSPLSLECTVEGTSNPNLYWYRQAAGRGLQLLFYSVGIGQISSEVPQNLSASRPQDRQFILSSKKLLLSDSGFYLCAWSVRGTANSPLHFGNGTRLTVT.